The entry below gives a single TCR beta chain sequence along with its context. Its antigen is unidentified. Germline trimming cut 2 bases from V and 14 bases from J; bases unmatched to any gene: 5. CDR3 size: 12 residues. Germline V gene lookup returns CDR1 MDHEN and CDR2 SYDVKM. This record belongs to a study of cytomegalovirus exposure and HLA in healthy donors. Healthy individuals who donated bone marrow served as the donors. Study-level results: An ancestry cluster, one associated with Asian ancestry, reportedly showed fewer N-insertions than the 666-donor mean in a later analysis. Associated with HLA alleles at 0.05 false discovery rate in a later analysis were around 17,000 TCR beta sequences.

Primers for the PCR totalled 60 Vbeta and 13 Jbeta. Authors' analysis steps: Per a later analysis, the number of unique TCR beta chains was about 80 million, of which some 9.9 million were shared. Here immunoSEQ multiplex PCR was the method, and the copy in TCRdb shows in-frame clones only, minus some. V, J and clone size were drawn from that table, and D and trimming were deduced from the DNA. This sample has a few hundred thousand clones; about 80% occur once, and the top ten carry roughly 10%. The sequencing input was PBMCs. The TCR originated in a woman in her forties or fifties in good health and CMV-seropositive. This chain links TRBV28 with TRBJ2-1; 8 nucleotides match TRBD1. The CDR3 spells CASSLTGGGEFF. CDR3 in DNA: TGTGCCAGCAGTTTAACAGGGGGAGGCGAGTTCTTC.